The 29 T cell receptor beta chains given below trace back to one sample, sequenced in a study of cytomegalovirus exposure and HLA in healthy donors. It was with 60 Vbeta and 13 Jbeta primers that the PCR ran. This table comes from immunoSEQ multiplex PCR, and its TCRdb copy is limited to in-frame clones, with some not included. The data show about 160,000 clones, roughly 75% seen once. The specimen was PBMCs. Receptor source: a woman aged 45-59 years in good health and CMV-seropositive.

The chain recombines TRBV5-1 with TRBJ1-2; tentatively, D is TRBD1 (5 bases). The CDR3 runs 15 residues. Germline V gives CDR1 SGHRS, CDR2 YFSETQ. V was shortened by 5 bases and J by 2 bases, with 16 bases between the two germline ends. In DNA form, the CDR3 reads TGCGCCAGCAGTCAAGGCATGGAGGGGAACTATGGCTACACCTTC. Protein product: CASSQGMEGNYGYTF.

This chain uses TRBV28 with TRBJ2-7; D gene unclear. V was cut by 6 bases and J by 2 bases, with 14 bases left in between. This CDR3 spans 14 amino acids. CDR1 and CDR2 from the germline V gene are MDHEN and SYDVKM. Here the CDR3 DNA reads TGTGCCAGCAGCTCGACTGGCAAGACCTACGAGCAGTACTTC. Amino acids: CASSSTGKTYEQYF. Full variable domain (rest looked up from reference TRBV28 and TRBJ2-7): DVKVTQSSRYLVKRTGEKVFLECVQDMDHENMFWYRQDPGLGLRLIYFSYDVKMKEKGDIPEGYSVSREKKERFSLILESASTNQTSMYLCASSSTGKTYEQYFGPGTRLTVT.

This clone was counted only a few times. The chain combines TRBV19 with TRBJ1-1; possible D gene TRBD1, 5 bases. V lost 7 bases and J lost 1, with 22 bases in between. Germline values: CDR1 LNHDA, CDR2 SQIVND (reference sequence). This CDR3 contains 17 residues. The CDR3 DNA is TGTGCCAGTATACCTGTGGGGGAGGTTGGACAGAACACTGAAGCTTTCTTT. Translation gives CASIPVGEVGQNTEAFF.

The J gene is TRBJ1-1, the V gene TRBV7-9, with 9 bases fitting TRBD1. The CDR3 contains 15 residues. Germline CDR1 is SEHNR and CDR2 is FQNEAQ (reference sequence). With V trimmed by 5 bases and J by 4 bases, 8 bases remained unmatched. CDR3 sequence reads: CASSGTGLRFTEAFF. In DNA form, the CDR3 reads TGTGCCAGCAGCGGGACAGGGTTGAGGTTCACTGAAGCTTTCTTT.

A note on this clone: Other DNA sequences in this sample translate to the same CDR3. This chain joins TRBV5-1 and TRBJ2-7, with D possibly TRBD1 on 5 matching bases. Germline V gives CDR1 SGHRS, CDR2 YFSETQ. CDR3 length equals 14 residues. Trimming pared 6 bases from V and 0 bases from J, leaving 13 bases between. The CDR3 loop is CASKGQDNSYEQYF. As DNA, the CDR3 is TGCGCCAGCAAAGGTCAGGACAACTCCTACGAGCAGTACTTC.

V is TRBV7-8 and J is TRBJ2-3, with D unresolved. CDR1 SGHVS and CDR2 FQNEAQ come from the germline V gene. The CDR3 runs to 12 residues. Trimming took 5 bases from V and 2 from J, leaving 5 bases between them. The chain's CDR3 is CASSPNTDTQYF. CDR3 nucleotide sequence: TGTGCCAGCAGCCCAAACACAGATACGCAGTATTTT. The variable domain in full, completed from reference TRBV7-8 and TRBJ2-3, reads GAGVSQSPRYKVAKRGQDVALRCDPISGHVSLFWYQQALGQGPEFLTYFQNEAQLDKSGLPSDRFFAERPEGSVSTLKIQRTQQEDSAVYLCASSPNTDTQYFGPGTRLTVL.

This chain links TRBV7-9 with TRBJ1-3; D ambiguous. Per the germline V gene, CDR1 is SEHNR and CDR2 is FQNEAQ (reference sequence). The CDR3 extends over 15 amino acids. Trimming pared 5 bases from V and 0 bases from J, leaving 11 bases between. The CDR3 sequence: CASSRPGSSGNTIYF. The CDR3 DNA sequence: TGTGCCAGCAGCCGCCCGGGGAGCTCTGGAAACACCATATATTTT.

The chain is built from TRBV7-2 and TRBJ1-6; a weak D match, TRBD1 (5 bases). The CDR3 contains 13 residues. CDR1 is SGHTA, CDR2 FQGNSA, per germline. V was pared by 4 bases and J by 6 bases, with 7 bases between. For the CDR3, the DNA is TGTGCCAGCAGCTATCAGGGTAATTCACCCCTCCACTTT. Protein: CASSYQGNSPLHF.

Of note for this clone: The junction departs from the called germline gene at one end, perhaps through a read error. The V and J genes are TRBV7-7 and TRBJ2-5; 10 nucleotides line up with TRBD1. The length of the CDR3 is 14 residues. CDR1 SSHAT and CDR2 FNYEAQ come from the germline V gene (reference sequence). The CDR3 DNA reads as TGTGCTAGCAGCTCGACAGGGGGCGGGGAGACCCAGTACTTC. This encodes CASSSTGGGETQYF.

A note on this clone: Sequence at one end of the junction differs from germline and may be a read error. The chain links TRBV7-9 to TRBJ2-1; tentative D call: TRBD1 (6 bases). The CDR3 is 14 amino acids. Looked up from germline, CDR1 is SEHNR and CDR2 is FQNEAQ (reference sequence). The CDR3 nucleotides are TGTTCCAGCAGCTTCGGGACAAGAAACAATGAGCAGTTCTTC. Translating it yields CSSSFGTRNNEQFF.

The chain has TRBV7-2 and TRBJ1-2; D is perhaps TRBD1 (6 bases). The CDR3 loop spans 13 amino acids. Trimming took 5 bases from V and 2 from J, leaving 9 bases between them. CDR1 is SGHTA and CDR2 is FQGNSA in the germline V gene. The CDR3 sequence: CASSTGQNYGYTF. DNA of the CDR3: TGTGCCAGCAGCACTGGACAGAACTATGGCTACACCTTC.

The chain joins TRBV4-3 to TRBJ2-5; the D gene is possibly TRBD1 (6 bases). The ends were cut back, 1 base at V and 11 bases at J, with 23 bases in the middle. The CDR3 consists of 16 residues. Germline CDR1 and CDR2: LGHNA and YSLEER. CDR3: CASSQGRQDSVSEQYF. CDR3 nucleotide sequence: TGCGCCAGCAGCCAAGGTCGCCAGGACAGCGTATCTGAGCAGTACTTC.

The CDR3 bases are TGTGCCAGCACCCTGGGGCTTTCGAACACCGGGGAGCTGTTTTTT. It codes for CASTLGLSNTGELFF. The rearrangement joins TRBV28 to TRBJ2-2, with D possibly matching TRBD1 (5 bases). The germline CDR1 and CDR2 sequences are MDHEN and SYDVKM. V shed 7 bases and J shed 0 bases, with 12 bases lying between them. This CDR3 is built from 15 residues.

This chain links TRBV30 with TRBJ1-5; TRBD1 matches at 7 bases. V shed 0 bases, J shed 5 bases, and the junction held 7 bases outside the gene matches. The CDR3 runs to 15 residues. The germline gives CDR1 GTSNPN, CDR2 SVGIG (reference sequence). This CDR3 reads CAWSVEGGRDQPQHF. The CDR3 DNA reads TGTGCCTGGAGTGTAGAAGGGGGCCGGGATCAGCCCCAGCATTTT. The full variable domain, completed using reference TRBV30 and TRBJ1-5, is SQTIHQWPATLVQPVGSPLSLECTVEGTSNPNLYWYRQAAGRGLQLLFYSVGIGQISSEVPQNLSASRPQDRQFILSSKKLLLSDSGFYLCAWSVEGGRDQPQHFGDGTRLSIL.

This chain joins TRBV5-1 and TRBJ1-2; tentatively, D is TRBD1 (6 bases). The CDR3 runs to 12 residues. Germline V gene sequence: CDR1 SGHRS, CDR2 YFSETQ. Trimming cost V 7 bases and J 4 bases, with 11 bases left between them. The CDR3 bases are TGCGCCAGCCACGAACAGGGCTATGGCTACACCTTC. Translated, it gives CASHEQGYGYTF.

A note on this clone: The junction shows a germline mismatch at one end, possibly a read error. The V call is TRBV7-7, the J call TRBJ2-5, with 8 bases identical to TRBD1. CDR3 length equals 15 residues. CDR1 is SSHAT and CDR2 is FNYEAQ in the germline V gene (reference sequence). The CDR3: CASSLVAGGAGTQYF. CDR3 DNA sequence: TGTGCTAGCAGCTTAGTGGCAGGGGGCGCGGGGACCCAGTACTTC.

V and J are TRBV7-2 and TRBJ2-3; D remains unclear. CDR3 length: 13 amino acids. Per germline, CDR1 SGHTA and CDR2 FQGNSA. V was shortened by 1 base and J by 6 bases, with 8 bases between the two germline ends. The CDR3 region has the DNA TGTGCCAGCAGCTTAGGTCTTACTGATACGCAGTATTTT. Translated: CASSLGLTDTQYF.

The chain recombines TRBV15 with TRBJ2-5; D gene ambiguous. Per germline, CDR1 LNHNV and CDR2 YYDKDF (reference sequence). The CDR3 consists of 13 residues. V was cut by 3 bases and J by 4 bases, with 9 bases left in between. In DNA form, the CDR3 reads TGTGCCACCAGCAGTCCTGGCACAGAGACCCAGTACTTC. Amino acid sequence: CATSSPGTETQYF.

Note on this clone: At one boundary the junction diverges from the germline segment, which might be a read error. This chain joins TRBV7-9 and TRBJ2-4; 8 bases match TRBD2. The CDR3 length is 17 residues. The V gene's germline CDR1 is SEHNR and CDR2 FQNEAQ (reference sequence). The chain's CDR3 is CSSSRASRGGQINIQYF. CDR3 in DNA: TGTTCCAGCAGCCGTGCCAGCCGGGGGGGCCAGATAAACATTCAGTACTTC. The full variable domain, in which reference TRBV7-9 and TRBJ2-4 provide the parts outside the CDR3, is DTGVSQNPRHKITKRGQNVTFRCDPISEHNRLYWYRQTLGQGPEFLTYFQNEAQLEKSRLLSDRFSAERPKGSFSTLEIQRTEQGDSAMYLCSSSRASRGGQINIQYFGAGTRLSVL.

With regard to this clone: This CDR3 is also generated by other DNA sequences in the sample. The chain has TRBV18 and TRBJ1-1; perhaps TRBD1 as D (5 bases). Germline V gene sequence: CDR1 KGHSH, CDR2 LQKENI. V lost 3 bases to trimming and J lost 1 base, with 6 bases between them. The length of the CDR3 is 13 residues. Here the CDR3 DNA reads TGTGCCAGCTCACCTCAGGGGAACACTGAAGCTTTCTTT. Its translation: CASSPQGNTEAFF.

The rearrangement joins TRBV7-2 to TRBJ2-5, with TRBD1 matching over 7 bases. J gave up 5 bases and V 6 bases, and 6 bases lay outside the gene matches. Per germline, CDR1 SGHTA and CDR2 FQGNSA. CDR3 size: 13 residues. CDR3 in DNA: TGTGCCAGCAGTCCTAACAGGGGCGAGACCCAGTACTTC. It encodes CASSPNRGETQYF.

In regard to this clone: Compared with germline, one end of the junction differs, possibly owing to a read error. The chain is built from TRBV7-2 and TRBJ1-1; 7 bases fit TRBD1. This CDR3 has 14 amino acids. In germline, CDR1 is SGHTA, CDR2 FQGNSA. The CDR3 loop is CASSLDRGKTGLLF. The CDR3 DNA sequence: TGTGCCAGCAGCTTAGATAGGGGGAAGACAGGGCTCCTCTTT.

This sequence joins TRBV7-9 and TRBJ2-4; the D is unclear. CDR1 and CDR2 from the germline V gene are SEHNR and FQNEAQ (reference sequence). V gave up 2 bases and J gave up 9 bases, with 8 bases separating them. The CDR3 sequence is 12 residues long. The CDR3 is CASSLINGIQYF. CDR3 DNA: TGTGCCAGCAGCTTAATTAACGGCATTCAGTACTTC.

V gene TRBV28 combines with J gene TRBJ1-1, with a possible D match to TRBD1 (6 bases). CDR3 length: 14 amino acids. Germline loops: CDR1 MDHEN, CDR2 SYDVKM. V dropped 10 bases and J dropped 1 base, with 16 bases sitting between them. CDR3 residues: CATTQGLGNTEAFF. CDR3 bases: TGTGCCACCACACAGGGCCTGGGGAACACTGAAGCTTTCTTT.

Comment on this clone: An end of the junction differs from the germline gene, which may be a read error. The genes are TRBV7-9 and TRBJ2-1, with 12 bases fitting TRBD2. This CDR3 region has 18 residues. Germline CDR1 and CDR2: SEHNR and FQNEAQ (reference sequence). The chain's CDR3 is CSSSPKVLAGGRYNEQFF. CDR3 in DNA: TGTTCCAGCAGCCCAAAGGTCCTAGCGGGGGGGCGATACAATGAGCAGTTCTTC. The full variable domain, its missing parts supplied by reference TRBV7-9 and TRBJ2-1, is DTGVSQNPRHKITKRGQNVTFRCDPISEHNRLYWYRQTLGQGPEFLTYFQNEAQLEKSRLLSDRFSAERPKGSFSTLEIQRTEQGDSAMYLCSSSPKVLAGGRYNEQFFGPGTRLTVL.

The rearrangement joins TRBV5-1 to TRBJ1-2; TRBD1 matches at 8 bases. The CDR3 is 14 amino acids. The V and J ends lost 4 bases and 3 bases, in that order; junction bases with no gene match: 5. Germline-derived CDR1 and CDR2 are SGHRS and YFSETQ. Written as DNA, the CDR3 is TGCGCCAGCAGCCGACAGGGGTTTGACTATGGCTACACCTTC. As protein: CASSRQGFDYGYTF.

This clone was recorded a few times. This chain uses TRBV5-8 with TRBJ1-1, with no clear D. V lost 0 bases and J 0 bases, leaving 12 bases between the germline ends. The germline gives CDR1 SGHTS, CDR2 YDEGEE. CDR3 length: 16 residues. CDR3 loop: CASSLGQGLMNTEAFF. CDR3 coding DNA: TGTGCCAGCAGCTTGGGACAAGGCCTAATGAACACTGAAGCTTTCTTT.

The genes are TRBV6-5 and TRBJ1-2; D is ambiguous. The CDR3 runs 14 residues. The germline V gene has CDR1 MNHEY and CDR2 SVGAGI. Trimming left V 7 bases short and J 0 bases short, with 12 bases between. CDR3 residues: CASTDPGTNYGYTF. CDR3 in DNA: TGTGCCAGCACCGATCCCGGGACTAACTATGGCTACACCTTC.

This clone was seen a few times. The chain employs TRBV5-1 and TRBJ1-1, with unresolved D. V was clipped by 7 bases and J by 3 bases, with 13 bases between them. Per the germline V gene, CDR1 is SGHRS and CDR2 is YFSETQ. This CDR3 is 13 amino acids long. CDR3 DNA: TGCGCCAGCTCGTCTGGGCAGTACACTGAAGCTTTCTTT. Its translation: CASSSGQYTEAFF. Looking up the rest from reference TRBV5-1 and TRBJ1-1 gives the full variable domain: KAGVTQTPRYLIKTRGQQVTLSCSPISGHRSVSWYQQTPGQGLQFLFEYFSETQRNKGNFPGRFSGRQFSNSRSEMNVSTLELGDSALYLCASSSGQYTEAFFGQGTRLTVV.